This T cell receptor (beta chain) originates from a study of T cell responses to AZD1222 COVID-19 vaccine. The repertoire was sequenced with immunoSEQ multiplex PCR; TCRdb's copy has only in-frame clones and lacks some. The sample carries some 92,000 clones, roughly nine tenths recorded once. As to this clone: Its specificity is not known.

The CDR3 is made up of 16 amino acids. The V end was cut by 5 bases, the J end by 3 bases, with 20 bases between. Per germline, CDR1 SGHDT and CDR2 YYEEEE. Study observations and caveats: No day 14 peak samples; only post-peak repertoires were characterized.

The sequencing here drew on peripheral blood, taken on day 0 of AZD1222 vaccination. The chain links TRBV5-6 to TRBJ1-2, with D perhaps TRBD1 (5 bases). The source of this sequence is an adult in good health. The CDR3 reads CASREFGGGRDYGYTF. The DNA for the CDR3 is TGTGCCAGCAGAGAGTTTGGGGGAGGCAGAGACTATGGCTACACCTTC.